This TCR beta chain derives from a study of T cell responses to AZD1222 COVID-19 vaccine. Study conclusions and caveats: Donors, mostly white British, included more females; clonal diversity was possibly underestimated. Reports indicate that nearly half of spike-specific TCRs are directed at unmutated variant regions. Dominant at 160-218 and 743-854, vaccine-associated CD4 TCRs also spanned spike.

This clone was detected only once. Its antigen remains unknown. The table came from immunoSEQ multiplex PCR; TCRdb's copy has only in-frame clones and leaves some out. The data contain about 61,000 clones, 65% to 85% of them seen just once; the ten biggest clones take up about 27%. V shed 7 bases and J shed 7 bases, with 13 bases lying between them. The CDR3 has 12 residues. Second-dose groups at about 4 or about 12 weeks were pooled. This chain connects TRBV12-3 or TRBV12-4 to TRBJ1-1; D not certain. Sequences were derived from peripheral blood, sampled 28 days after the second AZD1222 dose. This clonotype was obtained from an adult who received the AZD1222 COVID-19 vaccine. CDR3 coding DNA: TGTGCCAGCACCTTCGCGGGCGTTGAAGCTTTCTTT. It is translated as CASTFAGVEAFF.